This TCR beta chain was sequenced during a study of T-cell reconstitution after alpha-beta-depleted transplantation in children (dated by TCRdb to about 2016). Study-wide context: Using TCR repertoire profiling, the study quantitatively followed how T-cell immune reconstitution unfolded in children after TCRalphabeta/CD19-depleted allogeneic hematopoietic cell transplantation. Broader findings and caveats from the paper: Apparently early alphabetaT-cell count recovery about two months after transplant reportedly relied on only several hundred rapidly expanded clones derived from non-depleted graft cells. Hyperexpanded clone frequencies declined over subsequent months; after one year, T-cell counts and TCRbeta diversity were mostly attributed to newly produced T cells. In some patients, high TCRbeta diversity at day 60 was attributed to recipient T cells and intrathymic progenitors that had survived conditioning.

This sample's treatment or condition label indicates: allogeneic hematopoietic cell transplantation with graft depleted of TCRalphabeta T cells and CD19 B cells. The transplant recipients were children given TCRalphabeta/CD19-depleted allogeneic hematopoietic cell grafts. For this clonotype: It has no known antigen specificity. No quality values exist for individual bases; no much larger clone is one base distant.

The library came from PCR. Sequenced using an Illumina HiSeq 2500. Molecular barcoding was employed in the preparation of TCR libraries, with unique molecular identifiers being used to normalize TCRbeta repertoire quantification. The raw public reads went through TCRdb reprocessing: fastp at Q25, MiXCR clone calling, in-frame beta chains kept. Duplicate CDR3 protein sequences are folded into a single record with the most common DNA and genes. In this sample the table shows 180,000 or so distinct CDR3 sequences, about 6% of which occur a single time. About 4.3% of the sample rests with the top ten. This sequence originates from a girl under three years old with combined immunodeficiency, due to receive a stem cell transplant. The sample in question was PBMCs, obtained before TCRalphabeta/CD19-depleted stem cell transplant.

The CDR3 in this case is CASSLAGAARPYEQYF. The base sequence is TGCGCCAGCAGCTTGGCGGGGGCAGCCCGACCCTACGAGCAGTACTTC. The chain is assembled from TRBV5-1 and TRBJ2-7; the D gene is possibly TRBD1 or TRBD2, each agreeing over 6 bases. The CDR1 and CDR2 encoded by the germline V gene are SGHRS and YFSETQ. Its CDR3 holds 16 amino acids, cysteine through phenylalanine. The DNA shown is the 48-base CDR3, in frame from base 1. The germline ends are 15 bases apart after V is trimmed by 0 bases and J by 2 bases.